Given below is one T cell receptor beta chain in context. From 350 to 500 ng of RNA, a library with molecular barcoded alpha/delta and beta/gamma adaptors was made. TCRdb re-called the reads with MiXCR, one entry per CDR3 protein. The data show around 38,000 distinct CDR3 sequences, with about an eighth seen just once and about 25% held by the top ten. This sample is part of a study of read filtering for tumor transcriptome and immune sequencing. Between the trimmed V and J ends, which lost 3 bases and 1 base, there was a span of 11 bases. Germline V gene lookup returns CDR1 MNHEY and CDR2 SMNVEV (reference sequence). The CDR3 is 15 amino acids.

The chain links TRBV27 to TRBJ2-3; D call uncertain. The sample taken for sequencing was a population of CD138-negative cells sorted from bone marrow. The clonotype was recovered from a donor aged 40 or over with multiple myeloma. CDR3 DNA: TGTGCCAGCAGTTTGATGGGATCGGGCACAGATACGCAGTATTTT. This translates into CASSLMGSGTDTQYF.